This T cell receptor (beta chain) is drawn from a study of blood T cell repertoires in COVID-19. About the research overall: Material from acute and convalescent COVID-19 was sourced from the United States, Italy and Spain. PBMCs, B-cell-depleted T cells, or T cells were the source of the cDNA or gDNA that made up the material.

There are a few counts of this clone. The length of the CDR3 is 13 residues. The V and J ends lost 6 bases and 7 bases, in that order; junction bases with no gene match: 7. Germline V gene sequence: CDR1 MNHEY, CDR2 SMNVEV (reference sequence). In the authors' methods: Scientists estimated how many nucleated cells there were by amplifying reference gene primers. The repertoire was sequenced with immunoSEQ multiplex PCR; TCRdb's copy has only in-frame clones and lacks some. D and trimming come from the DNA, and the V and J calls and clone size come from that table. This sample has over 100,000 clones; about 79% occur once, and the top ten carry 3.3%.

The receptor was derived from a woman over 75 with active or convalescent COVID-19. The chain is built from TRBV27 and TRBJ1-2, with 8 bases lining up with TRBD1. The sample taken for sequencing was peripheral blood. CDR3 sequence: CASRPPGGGGYTF. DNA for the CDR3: TGTGCCAGCAGGCCTCCAGGGGGCGGTGGCTACACCTTC.